This TCR beta chain was found in a study of identical twins. Study results and caveats: Fewer insertions marked abundant cord blood beta clonotypes; young adult naive trended weakly, memory not at all.

V dropped 3 bases and J dropped 0; count of bases not matched to a gene: 13. The CDR3 has 18 amino acids. TCRdb reprocessed the 5' RACE reads with MiXCR, giving one entry per CDR3 protein. There are some 710,000 distinct CDR3 sequences in the sample; around 6.1% occur only once, and 1.5% to 2% lies in the top ten. Remarks on this clonotype: No antigen is known for it.

J is TRBJ1-1 and V is TRBV12-3 or TRBV12-4, with 7 positions matching TRBD1. The receptor was derived from a man aged 18 to 29 in good health. Sequences were obtained from naive T cells sorted from blood. The CDR3 region is CASSFLIPGQPMNTEAFF. In nucleotides, the CDR3 is TGTGCCAGCAGTTTCCTAATACCGGGACAGCCCATGAACACTGAAGCTTTCTTT.